The clone carrying this T cell receptor (beta chain) was recorded many times. This sample was included in a study of T-cell reconstitution after alpha-beta-depleted transplantation in children. The library targeted TCRbeta and was prepared with unique molecular identifiers. TCRdb analysed the PCR reads with MiXCR anew, one entry per CDR3 protein. The sample shows 640,000 or so distinct CDR3 sequences, roughly 17% of them seen only once. The sequencing used PBMCs from the stem cell graft donor, collected from the stem cell graft. The TCR comes from a human donor who donated a stem cell graft to a child with acute myeloid leukemia.

The CDR3 nucleotides are TGCAGTGCTAGAGTTGGCCAGGCCGGGGGTCATGGCTACACCTTC. Protein product: CSARVGQAGGHGYTF. The gene calls are TRBV20-1 and TRBJ1-2, with TRBD1 as a possible D gene (5 bases). V lost 1 base and J 6 bases, leaving 18 bases between the germline ends. The CDR3 sequence is 15 residues long. Germline V gives CDR1 DFQATT, CDR2 SNEGSKA (reference sequence).